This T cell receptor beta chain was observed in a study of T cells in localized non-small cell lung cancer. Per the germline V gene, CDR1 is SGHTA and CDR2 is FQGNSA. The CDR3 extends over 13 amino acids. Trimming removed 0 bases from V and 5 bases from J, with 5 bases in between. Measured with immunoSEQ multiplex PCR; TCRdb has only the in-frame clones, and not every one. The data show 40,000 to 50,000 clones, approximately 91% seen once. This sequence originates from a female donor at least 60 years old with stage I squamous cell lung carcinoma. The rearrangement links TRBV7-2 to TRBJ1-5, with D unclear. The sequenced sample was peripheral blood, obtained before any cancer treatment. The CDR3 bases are TGTGCCAGCAGCTTAGCGCCCGATCAGCCCCAGCATTTT. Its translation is CASSLAPDQPQHF.